This T cell receptor beta chain was sequenced during a study of blood T cells in healthy people across ages. Study findings and constraints: Changes in expanded clonotypes were possibly confounded, as the CMV status of donors was unknown.

As concerns this clonotype: Its antigen is not identified.

CDR3 length: 15 amino acids. The V end lost 6 bases, the J end lost 0 bases, and 12 bases lay between the germline ends. CDR1 is LNHDA, CDR2 SQIVND, per germline (reference sequence). Primers used in a second PCR of roughly 6 to 11 cycles were a sample-barcoded 5' primer and a J-beta primer mix. MiXCR was run by TCRdb on the 5' RACE reads, yielding one entry per CDR3 protein. The table shows fewer than 800,000 distinct CDR3 sequences, with around 21% occurring only once. The clonotype was recovered from a man between 65 and 85 years old in good health. The chain recombines TRBV19 with TRBJ2-4; unclear D gene. Material: blood. The CDR3 DNA sequence: TGTGCCAGTAGCCCAGATAAGGTAGCCAAAAACATTCAGTACTTC. It translates to CASSPDKVAKNIQYF.